The rows below give T cell receptor beta chains drawn from one sample of a study of T-cell reconstitution after alpha-beta-depleted transplantation in children. MiXCR, run by TCRdb on the PCR reads, gives a single entry per CDR3 protein. The sample has approximately 350,000 distinct CDR3 sequences, 15% to 20% seen once; the top ten hold 35% to 50%. Material: PBMCs, mostly from graft donor cells, obtained 360 days after TCRalphabeta/CD19-depleted stem cell transplant. The receptors come from a male patient aged 2-9 years who had a stem cell transplant for acute lymphoblastic leukemia, so the T cells may come from the graft donor. The CDR3 runs from the conserved cysteine through the conserved F or W. The order of the fields is clone size, D gene, J gene, V gene, CDR3 DNA, CDR3 protein. D genes are given only for firm matches. Size is stated for part of the rows, as once, few or many counts, or as a class when the clone is expanded.

NA,NA,TRBJ1-2,TRBV28,TGTGCCAGCAGTCTAAACGGGGGCCCTGGCTACACCTTC,CASSLNGGPGYTF
NA,TRBD2,TRBJ2-7,TRBV20-1,TGCAGTGCTAGAGACATAAAGGGTAGCGGGAAACCCTACGAGCAGTACTTC,CSARDIKGSGKPYEQYF
NA,TRBD2,TRBJ2-1,TRBV20-1,TGCAGTGGTCGACTAGCGGGAGGTTATAGCAATGAGCAGTTCTTC,CSGRLAGGYSNEQFF
NA,NA,TRBJ2-3,TRBV7-7,TGTGCTAGCAGCGCGGGACAATACACAGATACGCAGTATTTT,CASSAGQYTDTQYF
NA,NA,TRBJ2-5,TRBV4-2,TGTGCCAGCAGCCAGGGCCGGGGACCTGAAGAGACCCAGTACTTC,CASSQGRGPEETQYF
few,NA,TRBJ2-7,TRBV5-1,TGCGCCAGCAGCTTGGCCGGCGGAACCTACGAGCAGTACTTC,CASSLAGGTYEQYF
NA,NA,TRBJ2-7,TRBV4-3,TGCGCCAGCAGCCAAGGGATTGTTGGCGCTTACGAGCAGTACTTC,CASSQGIVGAYEQYF
few,NA,TRBJ2-5,TRBV27,TGTGCCAGCAGTCATACTCAGGGGTACCAAGAGACCCAGTACTTC,CASSHTQGYQETQYF
few,NA,TRBJ2-1,TRBV2,TGTGCCAGCAGTGAAGCCGGGAGCTACAATGAGCAGTTCTTC,CASSEAGSYNEQFF
few,NA,TRBJ2-2,TRBV5-5,TGTGCCAGCAGCTTGAGACTCCTCCACCAGAACACCGGGGAGCTGTTTTTT,CASSLRLLHQNTGELFF
few,NA,TRBJ2-3,TRBV12-3/TRBV12-4,TGTGCCAGCAGCCTAACTTTCACAGGTGGAGGCGGAGATACGCAGTATTTT,CASSLTFTGGGGDTQYF
few,TRBD1,TRBJ2-5,TRBV4-1,TGCGCCAGCAGCCAAGCCCGGGGACAGGGAGAGACCCAGTACTTC,CASSQARGQGETQYF
NA,NA,TRBJ2-7,TRBV28,TGTGCCAGCAGCCTTGGGACCGAGACCTACGAGCAGTACTTC,CASSLGTETYEQYF
few,NA,TRBJ1-5,TRBV28,TGTGCCAGCAGTGTGAATCAGCCCCAGCATTTT,CASSVNQPQHF
many,TRBD2,TRBJ2-7,TRBV3-1,TGTGCCAGCAGCCAAGTTAGCGGGAGGGCCTACGAGCAGTACTTC,CASSQVSGRAYEQYF
NA,TRBD1,TRBJ2-3,TRBV2,TGTGCCACCGAGACAGGGCGAGGTTCGAGCACAGATACGCAGTATTTT,CATETGRGSSTDTQYF
few,TRBD2,TRBJ2-3,TRBV20-1,TGCAGTGCTACTTTAGACTTAGCGGGAGGGCCGGGCACAGATACGCAGTATTTT,CSATLDLAGGPGTDTQYF
few,NA,TRBJ2-7,TRBV28,TGTGCCAGCAGTCTGACAGTAATCCCCGCCTACGAGCAGTACTTC,CASSLTVIPAYEQYF
NA,TRBD1,TRBJ2-1,TRBV4-2,TGTGCCAGCAGCCAAGACGGGACAGGGCACTACAATGAGCAGTTCTTC,CASSQDGTGHYNEQFF
NA,NA,TRBJ1-4,TRBV7-9,TGTGCCAGCAGCTCCGTGGGAGGAGGGGAAAAACTGTTTTTT,CASSSVGGGEKLFF
few,TRBD2,TRBJ2-5,TRBV5-6,TGTGCCAGCAGCTTGCTGCGGGAGTCCCAAGAGACCCAGTACTTC,CASSLLRESQETQYF
many,NA,TRBJ1-1,TRBV5-1,TGCGCCAGCAGCTTGGGAAGCGGTTTGATCACTGAAGCTTTCTTT,CASSLGSGLITEAFF
NA,NA,TRBJ2-7,TRBV19,TGTGCCAGTAGTATCGGGCCAACTCTATTCGCCGAGCAGTACTTC,CASSIGPTLFAEQYF
few,NA,TRBJ1-1,TRBV5-5,TGTGCCAGCAGCCCATCTGGGGGTCAGACTGAAGCTTTCTTT,CASSPSGGQTEAFF
NA,NA,TRBJ2-1,TRBV3-1,TGTGCCAGCAGCCGAATGACCCAGAACAATGAGCAGTTCTTC,CASSRMTQNNEQFF
many,NA,TRBJ1-3,TRBV5-1,TGCGCCAGCAGCCCTTCCGGAAACACCATATATTTT,CASSPSGNTIYF
many,NA,TRBJ2-7,TRBV29-1,TGCAGCGTTGTAATAACACTTTCCTACGAGCAGTACTTC,CSVVITLSYEQYF
once,TRBD2,TRBJ2-3,TRBV4-1,TGCGCCAGCAGCCAAGCTAGCGGAGCTAGCACAGATACGCAGTATTTT,CASSQASGASTDTQYF
many,TRBD2,TRBJ2-3,TRBV2,TGTGCCAGCAGGGAGACTAGCGGGAGACCAGATACGCAGTATTTT,CASRETSGRPDTQYF
NA,NA,TRBJ1-3,TRBV5-1,TGCGCCAGCCGCCGGGACGGCGGAGCTGGAAACACCATATATTTT,CASRRDGGAGNTIYF
many,TRBD2,TRBJ2-1,TRBV7-3,TGTGCCAGCAGCTTAGTAGGGCGGCTAGCGGGAGATGAGCAGTTCTTC,CASSLVGRLAGDEQFF
NA,NA,TRBJ2-3,TRBV7-8,TGTGCCAGCAGCCCTTGGGTAGCGGCGGTGCCAGATACGCAGTATTTT,CASSPWVAAVPDTQYF
few,TRBD2,TRBJ2-1,TRBV4-2,TGTGCCAGCAGCCTGAACGGGGGGGAAGCGCAGTTCTTC,CASSLNGGEAQFF
few,TRBD2,TRBJ2-7,TRBV28,TGTGCCAGCAGTTTAGGACTAGCGGGCCACTACGAGCAGTACTTC,CASSLGLAGHYEQYF
few,NA,TRBJ1-1,TRBV15,TGTGCCACCAGCCCCCGCCCCGGTTGGGCGCGCGCTGAAGCTTTCTTT,CATSPRPGWARAEAFF
NA,NA,TRBJ2-6,TRBV3-1,TGTGCCAGCAGCGTCTCCGGGCCCTCTGGGGCCAACGTCCTGACTTTC,CASSVSGPSGANVLTF
many,NA,TRBJ1-1,TRBV20-1,TGCAGTGCTAGAGATGGGGGGGTGAACACTGAAGCTTTCTTT,CSARDGGVNTEAFF
few,NA,TRBJ2-3,TRBV27,TGTGCCAGCAGAAGGGGGGGCACAGATACGCAGTATTTT,CASRRGGTDTQYF
few,TRBD2,TRBJ2-1,TRBV6-2/TRBV6-3,TGTGCCAGCATTCCCGCGGGAGGGCCCGCTTACAATGAGCAGTTCTTC,CASIPAGGPAYNEQFF
NA,NA,TRBJ1-5,TRBV7-8,TGTGCCAGCAGCCCAAGGGACAATCAGCCCCAGCATTTT,CASSPRDNQPQHF
few,NA,TRBJ1-6,TRBV9,TGTGCCAGCAGCGCCCACCAGAGCTCCTATAATTCACCCCTCCACTTT,CASSAHQSSYNSPLHF
NA,NA,TRBJ1-6,TRBV10-3,TGTGCCATCAGTGAGTCGCCCCGAGGGGGAGATTCACCCCTCCACTTT,CAISESPRGGDSPLHF
many,TRBD2,TRBJ2-3,TRBV12-5,TGTGCTAGTGGTTTGGCCGGCCGGACTAGCGCAGTCTACACAGATACGCAGTATTTT,CASGLAGRTSAVYTDTQYF
NA,TRBD2,TRBJ2-3,TRBV27,TGTGCCAGCAGCCGACTAGCGGGACCCCCCACAGATACGCAGTATTTT,CASSRLAGPPTDTQYF
NA,TRBD2,TRBJ2-1,TRBV7-2,TGTGCCAGCAGCTTAACCCGAAGGACTAGCGACAATGAGCAGTTCTTC,CASSLTRRTSDNEQFF
few,NA,TRBJ2-7,TRBV6-2/TRBV6-3,TGTGCCAGCAGTTACTCAGCCTTACGAGGCTACGAGCAGTACTTC,CASSYSALRGYEQYF
NA,NA,TRBJ2-7,TRBV4-3,TGCGCCAGCAGCCAAGATAACGGACCACCCGCTATCGAGCAGTACTTC,CASSQDNGPPAIEQYF
NA,NA,TRBJ2-2,TRBV5-1,TGCGCCAGCAGCCCCTCCCGACCGGGACCAACCATCGGGGAGCTGTTTTTT,CASSPSRPGPTIGELFF
NA,TRBD1,TRBJ2-3,TRBV4-3,TGCGCCAGCAGCCGCACCCGGACAGGCTGGACCACAGATACGCAGTATTTT,CASSRTRTGWTTDTQYF